Below, one TCR beta chain is given with its context. The antigen is unknown. The data belong to a study of cytomegalovirus exposure and HLA in healthy donors. Study-wide results and limits: Usually a TCR sequence was rare, but some public TCRs were found in many donors.

The CDR3 contains 13 residues. Germline V lookup: CDR1 MDHEN, CDR2 SYDVKM. The V end lost 3 bases, the J end lost 4 bases, and 9 bases lay between the germline ends. It was with 60 Vbeta and 13 Jbeta primers that the PCR ran. TCRdb's table, derived via immunoSEQ multiplex PCR, lists solely in-frame clones and lacks some. Among 150,000 to 200,000 clones listed, 80% to 85% were seen once. The sequence derives from a man aged 50 to 60 in good health and CMV-seropositive. The specimen was PBMCs. The genes are TRBV28 and TRBJ1-2; D is unclear. The CDR3 coding sequence is TGTGCCAGCAGTTTCCAGGATGGCTATGGCTACACCTTC. This encodes CASSFQDGYGYTF.